This T cell receptor beta chain was identified during a study of blood T cell repertoires in COVID-19. About the research overall: Donors in the United States, Italy and Spain gave samples during acute or convalescent COVID-19. Sample material is recorded as cDNA or gDNA derived from T cells, B-cell-depleted T cells, or PBMCs.

The CDR3 is made up of 16 amino acids. V was pared by 1 base and J by 0 bases, with 11 bases between. Germline CDR1 reads SGHRS; CDR2 reads YFSETQ. The protocol was immunoSEQ multiplex PCR, while the TCRdb copy is restricted to in-frame clones and leaves out a portion. The table has about 69,000 clones, almost 80% seen once. Sequences were obtained from peripheral blood. This receptor was identified in a man aged 55 to 70 with acute or convalescent COVID-19. V usage is TRBV5-1 and J usage is TRBJ2-1, with D possibly TRBD2 on 6 matching bases. DNA of the CDR3: TGCGCCAGCAGCTTGATCGCGGGGAGCTCCTACAATGAGCAGTTCTTC. As protein: CASSLIAGSSYNEQFF.